These 23 T cell receptor beta chains were all obtained from the same sample, sequenced in a study of blood T cell repertoires in COVID-19. The table came from immunoSEQ multiplex PCR; TCRdb's copy has only in-frame clones and leaves some out. The repertoire holds over 250,000 clones, with 70% to 90% as singletons. The sequenced sample was peripheral blood. The receptors here all came from a woman in her sixties or seventies with acute or convalescent COVID-19.

The chain recombines TRBV27 with TRBJ1-1, with 7 bases fitting TRBD1. The trim removed 3 bases at V and 10 bases at J, leaving 11 bases unmatched. The CDR3 runs 14 residues. Germline V gene lookup returns CDR1 MNHEY and CDR2 SMNVEV (reference sequence). CDR3 nucleotide sequence: TGTGCCAGCAGTTTTTCTGTTAAACAGGGGAGAGCTTTCTTT. Translated: CASSFSVKQGRAFF.

The J gene is TRBJ1-2, the V gene TRBV5-1; 8 bases are shared with TRBD1. CDR3 length: 14 amino acids. J gave up 4 bases and V 5 bases, and 7 bases lay outside the gene matches. From germline, CDR1 is SGHRS and CDR2 YFSETQ. This CDR3 is CASSSPGQGYGYTF. The CDR3 DNA reads TGCGCCAGCAGTTCGCCCGGACAGGGCTATGGCTACACCTTC.

V usage is TRBV7-2 and J usage is TRBJ2-1, with TRBD1 matching 8 bases. Germline CDR1 and CDR2: SGHTA and FQGNSA. V lost 5 bases and J lost 5; bases outside the gene matches: 5. This CDR3 region has 14 residues. The CDR3 is CASSEQTGDNEQFF. The CDR3 DNA follows: TGTGCCAGCAGCGAACAGACAGGGGACAATGAGCAGTTCTTC.

The V gene is TRBV12-3 or TRBV12-4, the J gene TRBJ2-2; tentative D call: TRBD2 (6 bases). V lost 6 bases and J 6 bases, leaving 11 bases between the germline ends. This CDR3 is 13 amino acids long. In DNA, the CDR3 is TGTGCCAGCAGCTTTCGGGACTCCGGGGAGCTGTTTTTT. Protein sequence: CASSFRDSGELFF.

Details on this clone: The sample contains more than one DNA sequence encoding this CDR3. V gene TRBV6-5 combines with J gene TRBJ1-5; 10 bases fit TRBD1. Germline CDR1 is MNHEY and CDR2 is SVGAGI. V lost 5 bases to trimming and J lost 7 bases; unmatched junction nucleotides: 2. The CDR3 has 13 residues. The DNA for the CDR3 is TGTGCCAGCAGTCGGACAGGGGGGCAGCCCCAGCATTTT. Translation gives CASSRTGGQPQHF.

As concerns this clone: The same CDR3 can be traced to other DNA sequences in this sample. This chain connects TRBV20-1 to TRBJ1-2; D is uncertain. V was clipped by 3 bases and J by 1 base, with 3 bases between them. Germline V gene sequence: CDR1 DFQATT, CDR2 SNEGSKA (reference sequence). The CDR3 has 11 residues. Here the CDR3 reads CSARRNYGYTF. The CDR3, as DNA: TGCAGTGCTAGGCGTAACTATGGCTACACCTTC.

The chain couples TRBV19 to TRBJ2-1; TRBD1 aligns across 10 bases. CDR3 length equals 15 residues. Losses at the gene ends were 6 bases for V and 1 base for J; bases not matched to a gene: 3. Germline lookup yields CDR1 LNHDA and CDR2 SQIVND (reference sequence). CDR3 sequence reads: CASSADRGSYNEQFF. The CDR3 DNA reads as TGTGCCAGTAGCGCGGACAGGGGGTCCTACAATGAGCAGTTCTTC.

This chain links TRBV5-1 with TRBJ1-1; 7 positions agree with TRBD1. Trimming removed 6 bases from V and 1 base from J; junction bases left unmatched: 9. CDR1 SGHRS and CDR2 YFSETQ come from the germline V gene. The CDR3 has 15 residues. The CDR3 protein is CASMGGGGENTEAFF. The CDR3 DNA follows: TGCGCCAGCATGGGCGGAGGGGGCGAGAACACTGAAGCTTTCTTT.

The V call is TRBV9, the J call TRBJ2-1, with TRBD2 matching 8 bases. This CDR3 region has 16 residues. In germline, CDR1 is SGDLS, CDR2 YYNGEE. V shed 0 bases, J shed 4 bases, and the junction held 6 bases outside the gene matches. The CDR3 is CASSVGAGGTYNEQFF. The CDR3 bases are TGTGCCAGCAGCGTAGGGGCGGGGGGTACATACAATGAGCAGTTCTTC.

This clone was seen a single time. This rearrangement joins TRBV3-1 (or the pseudogene TRBV3-2) to TRBJ2-5; 8 positions match TRBD2. The V gene's germline CDR1 is LGHDT and CDR2 YNNKEL (reference sequence). V dropped 3 bases and J dropped 5; count of bases not matched to a gene: 14. The length of the CDR3 is 17 residues. The CDR3 spells CASSQGVVAGGGETQYF. The CDR3 DNA reads TGTGCCAGCAGCCAGGGGGTGGTCGCGGGGGGTGGCGAGACCCAGTACTTC.

In this sample, this clone turned up once. The chain couples TRBV5-8 to TRBJ2-5, with 9 bases aligning to TRBD1. The germline gives CDR1 SGHTS, CDR2 YDEGEE. The junction had 15 bases not matched to a gene; V was cut back by 7 bases and J by 5 bases. There are 16 residues in the CDR3. The CDR3 nucleotides are TGTGCCAGCCTAGATGACAGGGGGGGTGTGGCGGAGACCCAGTACTTC. This gives the protein CASLDDRGGVAETQYF.

CDR3 sequence (DNA): TGCAGCGTTGGGGTCGGGAGGGCTGGCGAGCAGTACTTC. It specifies CSVGVGRAGEQYF. The V gene is TRBV29-1, the J gene TRBJ2-7; 8 bases fit TRBD2. V lost 4 bases, J lost 6 bases, and 8 bases stayed unmatched. Germline CDR1 and CDR2: SQVTM and ANQGSEA. This CDR3 is 13 amino acids long.

This clone was picked up one time. CDR3 in DNA: TGTGCCAGCAGCCGCGGGACAGGGACCTACAATGAGCAGTTCTTC. This gives the protein CASSRGTGTYNEQFF. The chain links TRBV27 to TRBJ2-1, with 9 bases matching TRBD1. The V and J ends lost 6 bases and 2 bases, in that order; junction bases with no gene match: 5. This CDR3 is 15 amino acids long. Germline CDR1 MNHEY, CDR2 SMNVEV (reference sequence).

This chain joins TRBV10-2 and TRBJ1-1; TRBD1 aligns across 7 bases. This CDR3 is built from 14 residues. Germline V gene sequence: CDR1 WSHSY, CDR2 SAAADI. The V segment lost 6 bases and the J segment 4 bases; nucleotides outside the gene matches: 8. Written as DNA, the CDR3 is TGCGCCAGCAGAGACAGGGTGGGGAGCACTGAAGCTTTCTTT. Its protein product is CASRDRVGSTEAFF.

The V gene is TRBV6-6, the J gene TRBJ2-3; D not certain. The germline V gene has CDR1 MNHNY and CDR2 SVGAGI (reference sequence). This CDR3 region has 14 residues. Trimming removed 4 bases from V and 1 base from J, with 9 bases in between. The CDR3 sequence is CASSSQTRTDTQYF. CDR3 in DNA: TGTGCCAGCAGTTCTCAGACACGCACAGATACGCAGTATTTT.

The genes are TRBV27 and TRBJ1-4; D call uncertain. V was clipped by 7 bases and J by 8 bases, with 11 bases between them. Germline assignment: CDR1 MNHEY and CDR2 SMNVEV (reference sequence). This CDR3 is built from 12 residues. For the CDR3, the DNA is TGTGCCAGCATGGCCTTGGGCGAAAAACTGTTTTTT. It translates to CASMALGEKLFF. The entire variable domain, with the rest obtained from reference TRBV27 and TRBJ1-4, is as follows: EAQVTQNPRYLITVTGKKLTVTCSQNMNHEYMSWYRQDPGLGLRQIYYSMNVEVTDKGDVPEGYKVSRKEKRNFPLILESPSPNQTSLYFCASMALGEKLFFGSGTQLSVL.

This chain joins TRBV30 and TRBJ1-2, with D uncertain. CDR3 length equals 12 residues. V was pared by 4 bases and J by 6 bases, with 12 bases between. Germline loops: CDR1 GTSNPN, CDR2 SVGIG (reference sequence). The CDR3 region is CAWNRRRDGYTF. The CDR3 region has the DNA TGTGCCTGGAATAGGAGGAGGGATGGCTACACCTTC. The full variable domain, with the rest looked up from reference TRBV30 and TRBJ1-2, is SQTIHQWPATLVQPVGSPLSLECTVEGTSNPNLYWYRQAAGRGLQLLFYSVGIGQISSEVPQNLSASRPQDRQFILSSKKLLLSDSGFYLCAWNRRRDGYTFGSGTRLTVV.

The chain employs TRBV6-1 and TRBJ2-7; D gene unclear. The CDR3 has 15 amino acids. Germline V CDR1 and CDR2: MNHNS, SASEGT. V was clipped by 2 bases and J by 0 bases, with 11 bases between them. DNA for the CDR3: TGTGCCAGCAGTGAAAGTGCCCTTAGCTCCTACGAGCAGTACTTC. Translated: CASSESALSSYEQYF.

V usage is TRBV6-5 and J usage is TRBJ1-6, with D possibly TRBD1 on 6 matching bases. The CDR3 contains 15 residues. The V and J ends lost 8 bases and 0 bases respectively, with 11 bases between them. Germline V gene lookup returns CDR1 MNHEY and CDR2 SVGAGI. The CDR3 loop is CASQGRRSYNSPLHF. Here the CDR3 DNA reads TGTGCCAGCCAGGGGAGACGCTCCTATAATTCACCCCTCCACTTT.

The CDR3 sequence is CASSYGRGMRSGANVLTF. As DNA, the CDR3 is TGTGCCAGCAGTTACGGTAGGGGTATGAGGTCTGGGGCCAACGTCCTGACTTTC. The chain joins TRBV6-2 or TRBV6-3 to TRBJ2-6; perhaps TRBD1 as D (5 bases). This CDR3 contains 18 residues. Per germline, CDR1 MNHEY and CDR2 SVGEGT. The ends were cut back, 2 bases at V and 1 base at J, with 15 bases in the middle.

The rearrangement joins TRBV19 to TRBJ1-2, with a weak D call TRBD1 (5 bases). The CDR3 length is 18 residues. The V end was cut by 6 bases, the J end by 3 bases, with 26 bases between. CDR1 is LNHDA, CDR2 SQIVND, per germline (reference sequence). The CDR3 protein is CASRPSRADSTPYYGYTF. The DNA for the CDR3 is TGTGCCAGTAGACCCAGTCGCGCCGACAGCACCCCTTACTATGGCTACACCTTC.

This clone was picked up one time. CDR3 in amino acids: CASSSGGWRETQYF. As DNA, the CDR3 is TGCGCCAGCAGCTCGGGGGGCTGGCGGGAGACCCAGTACTTC. J is TRBJ2-5 and V is TRBV5-1; D perhaps matches TRBD2 (7 bases). The ends were cut back, 3 bases at V and 5 bases at J, with 14 bases in the middle. The CDR3 runs to 14 residues. In germline, CDR1 is SGHRS, CDR2 YFSETQ.

The gene calls are TRBV3-1 (or the pseudogene TRBV3-2) and TRBJ1-1; tentative D call: TRBD1 (5 bases). V was pared by 6 bases and J by 1 base, with 12 bases between. The CDR3 runs 14 residues. Per germline, CDR1 LGHDT and CDR2 YNNKEL (reference sequence). In DNA form, the CDR3 reads TGTGCCAGCAGTTATGTGGGGGGGAACACTGAAGCTTTCTTT. The encoded protein is CASSYVGGNTEAFF.